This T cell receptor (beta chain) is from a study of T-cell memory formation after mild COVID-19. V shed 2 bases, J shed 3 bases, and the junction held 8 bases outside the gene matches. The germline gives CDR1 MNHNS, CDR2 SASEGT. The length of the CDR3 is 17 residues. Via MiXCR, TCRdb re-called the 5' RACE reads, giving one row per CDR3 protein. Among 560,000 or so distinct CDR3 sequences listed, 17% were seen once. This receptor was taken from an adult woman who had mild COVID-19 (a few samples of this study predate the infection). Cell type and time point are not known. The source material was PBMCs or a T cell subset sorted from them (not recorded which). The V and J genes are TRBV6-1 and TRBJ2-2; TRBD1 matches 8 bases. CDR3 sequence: CASSEFATGVDTGELFF. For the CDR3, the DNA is TGTGCCAGCAGTGAATTCGCGACAGGGGTGGACACCGGGGAGCTGTTTTTT.